These 21 T cell receptor beta chains share one sample of origin, sequenced in a study of beta chain features in type 1 diabetes. General study results and limits: Within each of all four CD4+ subsets, Type 1 diabetes patients had TCRB CDR3s that were moderately but significantly shorter.

Their antigens remain unidentified. Expressed TCRB transcripts got sequenced, as all isolated RNA was reverse transcribed. Clones were sequenced by immunoSEQ multiplex PCR, and TCRdb holds only the in-frame ones, with some missing. Of about 140,000 clones in the sample, 13% were seen once. The specimen sequenced was central memory CD4+ T cells from blood. All receptors come from a man aged 18 to 30 with type 1 diabetes.

This chain links TRBV2 with TRBJ2-5, with D perhaps matching TRBD1 (6 bases). Germline V gives CDR1 SNHLY, CDR2 FYNNEI. V was cut by 10 bases and J by 5 bases, with 17 bases left in between. The CDR3 consists of 13 residues. The CDR3 is CATNRVSAETQYF. The CDR3 DNA follows: TGTGCCACAAACAGGGTTTCTGCCGAGACCCAGTACTTC.

This clone has ten or more counts. Other DNA variants within this sample encode the same CDR3. The V and J genes are TRBV11-2 and TRBJ2-4; D perhaps matches TRBD2 (5 bases). Germline CDR1 SGHAT, CDR2 FQNNGV. Trimming left V 0 bases short and J 0 bases short, with 18 bases between. The CDR3 totals 19 residues. CDR3 DNA sequence: TGTGCCAGCAGCTTAGATCGGGCAGGCCGGGGTCTAGCCAAAAACATTCAGTACTTC. The encoded protein is CASSLDRAGRGLAKNIQYF.

This clone was seen only a few times. The chain joins TRBV4-1 to TRBJ2-6; D may match TRBD1 or TRBD2 (5 bases each). V was shortened by 4 bases and J by 14 bases, with 15 bases between the two germline ends. In germline, CDR1 is MGHRA, CDR2 YSYEKL. The CDR3 has 13 residues. The CDR3 loop is CASSPRDHNFLTF. CDR3 in DNA: TGCGCCAGCAGCCCCCGGGACCACAATTTCCTGACTTTC.

The chain links TRBV7-2 to TRBJ1-5; no firm D call. CDR3 length: 16 residues. CDR1 and CDR2 from the germline V gene are SGHTA and FQGNSA. Trimming took 2 bases from V and 1 from J, leaving 12 bases between them. The DNA of the CDR3 is TGTGCCAGCAGCTTATGGCCCATAGCGAGCAATCAGCCCCAGCATTTT. Translating gives CASSLWPIASNQPQHF.

V is TRBV5-1 and J is TRBJ2-7; possible D gene TRBD2, 6 bases. V lost 0 bases and J lost 6, with 16 bases in between. The CDR3 spans 15 residues. From germline, CDR1 is SGHRS and CDR2 YFSETQ. CDR3 in amino acids: CASSLVGLGEAEQYF. The CDR3 DNA reads as TGCGCCAGCAGCTTGGTGGGGTTAGGGGAGGCCGAGCAGTACTTC.

In this sample, this clone turned up a few times. V is TRBV28 and J is TRBJ2-3, with 10 bases lining up with TRBD2. The CDR3 sequence is 14 residues long. Germline CDR1 and CDR2: MDHEN and SYDVKM. V lost 5 bases and J lost 6; bases outside the gene matches: 5. The CDR3 loop reads CASSQRGGTDTQYF. As DNA, the CDR3 is TGTGCCAGCAGTCAGCGGGGGGGAACTGATACGCAGTATTTT.

CDR3 sequence (DNA): TGTGCCAGCAGTATAGAAGCGGGGGGTCAGCCCCAGCATTTT. Translation: CASSIEAGGQPQHF. The rearrangement uses TRBV28 and TRBJ1-5, with a tentative D call TRBD1 (5 bases). The CDR3 length is 14 residues. V dropped 5 bases and J dropped 6 bases, with 14 bases sitting between them. The V gene's germline CDR1 is MDHEN and CDR2 SYDVKM.

CDR3: CASRELRGMHFYGYTF. Here the CDR3 DNA reads TGTGCCAGCAGAGAGTTAAGGGGGATGCATTTCTATGGCTACACCTTC. This chain joins TRBV28 and TRBJ1-2, with a tentative D call TRBD1 (6 bases). Trimming pared 6 bases from V and 4 bases from J, leaving 21 bases between. This CDR3 region has 16 residues. The germline CDR1 and CDR2 sequences are MDHEN and SYDVKM.

In its sample, this clone was seen a few times. The chain combines TRBV7-2 with TRBJ2-7; tentatively, D is TRBD1 (6 bases). CDR3 size: 14 residues. Per germline, CDR1 SGHTA and CDR2 FQGNSA. V shed 1 base and J shed 2 bases, with 9 bases lying between them. The CDR3 bases are TGTGCCAGCAGCTTAGGACAGGCCGCCTACGAGCAGTACTTC. It specifies CASSLGQAAYEQYF.

This chain joins TRBV10-3 and TRBJ1-1; D is undetermined. Between the trimmed V and J ends, which lost 10 bases and 0 bases, there was a span of 12 bases. Per germline, CDR1 ENHRY and CDR2 SYGVKD. This CDR3 is 13 amino acids long. In nucleotides, the CDR3 is TGTGCCAGCAAGGGCTCCCTGAACACTGAAGCTTTCTTT. Amino acids: CASKGSLNTEAFF.

V and J are TRBV28 and TRBJ2-5, with a tentative D call TRBD2 (5 bases). The germline CDR1 and CDR2 sequences are MDHEN and SYDVKM. V dropped 3 bases and J dropped 0 bases, with 8 bases sitting between them. The CDR3 is 14 residues long. The CDR3 nucleotides read TGTGCCAGCAGTTTTGCGGACTACCAAGAGACCCAGTACTTC. Translation: CASSFADYQETQYF.

Remarks on this clone: With a far larger clone one base away, a read error is the likely cause. This chain connects TRBV7-3 to TRBJ2-1; possibly TRBD1 or TRBD2 for D (5 bases each). With 2 bases removed from V and 1 base from J, the gap between germline ends came to 6 bases. There are 14 residues in the CDR3. Germline CDR1 SGHTA, CDR2 FQGTGA. CDR3 bases: TGTGCCAGCAGCTTAGGGGGATCCTACAATGAGCAGTTCTTC. Its translation is CASSLGGSYNEQFF.

This clone was counted only a few times. The chain links TRBV29-1 to TRBJ2-5; 8 nucleotides agree with TRBD1. The end of the DNA aligns better with TRBJ2-7, so the J call may be wrong. This CDR3 region has 13 residues. Looked up from germline, CDR1 is SQVTM and CDR2 is ANQGSEA. CDR3 sequence reads: CSVGGTGHYEQYF. For the CDR3, the DNA is TGCAGCGTTGGGGGGACAGGTCACTACGAGCAGTACTTC.

The chain combines TRBV4-1 with TRBJ1-2, with D unclear. The ends were cut back, 1 base at V and 5 bases at J, with 8 bases in the middle. Germline V gene data show CDR1 as MGHRA and CDR2 as YSYEKL. The CDR3 is 13 amino acids. CDR3 bases: TGCGCCAGCAGCCAAGGTCTCGCGTATGGCTACACCTTC. It codes for CASSQGLAYGYTF.

The J gene is TRBJ2-5, the V gene TRBV30; D may be TRBD1 (5 bases). The DNA end lines up better with TRBJ2-7; the J call may be wrong. CDR3 size: 13 residues. CDR1 GTSNPN and CDR2 SVGIG come from the germline V gene (reference sequence). The CDR3 DNA follows: TGTGCCTGGAAAGTGCCAGGGCCCTACGAGCAGTACTTC. This translates into CAWKVPGPYEQYF.

This clone turned up a few times. The chain recombines TRBV5-6 with TRBJ2-5, with D possibly TRBD2 on 5 matching bases. The ends were cut back, 6 bases at V and 2 bases at J, with 8 bases in the middle. The V gene's germline CDR1 is SGHDT and CDR2 YYEEEE. The length of the CDR3 is 12 residues. CDR3 sequence (DNA): TGTGCCAGCACTCGGGGTCAAGAGACCCAGTACTTC. Amino acids: CASTRGQETQYF.

The sample holds a few counts of this clone. The V call is TRBV18, the J call TRBJ2-3; the match to TRBD1 covers 8 bases. Germline-derived CDR1 and CDR2 are KGHSH and LQKENI. V was clipped by 2 bases and J by 5 bases; unmatched bases: 6. There are 15 residues in the CDR3. The CDR3 DNA sequence: TGTGCCAGCTCACCAAGAACAGGGGGAAAAGATACGCAGTATTTT. It is translated as CASSPRTGGKDTQYF.

This clone appeared a few times. This sequence joins TRBV29-1 and TRBJ2-5, with TRBD2 matching 15 bases. Unmatched junction bases numbered 7, after V lost 6 bases and J lost 2 bases. The CDR3 runs to 16 residues. Germline V gives CDR1 SQVTM, CDR2 ANQGSEA. DNA for the CDR3: TGCAGCGTCGCGGGACTAGCGGGGGGTATACAAGAGACCCAGTACTTC. Translated, it gives CSVAGLAGGIQETQYF.

This clone was seen only a few times. This chain uses TRBV9 with TRBJ2-5; D call uncertain. This CDR3 region has 15 residues. Per germline, CDR1 SGDLS and CDR2 YYNGEE. The V end lost 0 bases, the J end lost 1 base, and 10 bases lay between the germline ends. The CDR3 bases are TGTGCCAGCAGCGTAGACCGGGCGGTCCAAGAGACCCAGTACTTC. Translating gives CASSVDRAVQETQYF.

The table lists this clone with a few counts. V and J are TRBV7-9 and TRBJ2-5; 7 nucleotides line up with TRBD2. CDR1 and CDR2 (germline): SEHNR, FQNEAQ (reference sequence). V gave up 0 bases and J gave up 1 base; unmatched junction bases: 2. The CDR3 length is 15 residues. The CDR3: CASSLAAGVQETQYF. CDR3 sequence (DNA): TGTGCCAGCAGCTTAGCGGCGGGGGTCCAAGAGACCCAGTACTTC.

The chain couples TRBV6-1 to TRBJ1-5; 7 nucleotides match TRBD1. The CDR3 has 15 amino acids. Unmatched junction bases numbered 5, after V lost 6 bases and J lost 0 bases. Germline loops: CDR1 MNHNS, CDR2 SASEGT. In nucleotides, the CDR3 is TGTGCCAGCAGCGGACAGGACAATAGCAATCAGCCCCAGCATTTT. Translating it yields CASSGQDNSNQPQHF.